The present entry profiles one T cell receptor (beta chain) with its context. These data originate in a study of CD8 T cells in Susac syndrome. With random hexamers, reverse transcription was performed on about 0.5 to 1 ug of RNA. TCRdb re-called the immunoSEQ multiplex PCR reads through MiXCR, storing one row per CDR3 protein. The top ten hold approximately 0.075% of the sample, which has 200,000 to 250,000 distinct CDR3 sequences, over 90% seen once. The CDR3 covers 13 residues. Trimming took off 7 bases at V and 2 bases at J, with 12 bases between the two ends. Germline assignment: CDR1 SGHDT and CDR2 YYEEEE. From blood CD8+ and CD4+ T cells, TCR beta sequences were generated.

This receptor was obtained from a human donor with multiple sclerosis. The sequencing sample was made of CD4+ T cells from PBMCs. The chain is built from TRBV5-6 and TRBJ1-2; a weak D match, TRBD1 (5 bases). Written as DNA, the CDR3 is TGTGCCAGCGGATCCGGGACCAACTATGGCTACACCTTC. Translated, it gives CASGSGTNYGYTF.